The 9 T cell receptor beta chains in this list originate from one sample, sequenced in a study of blood T cell repertoires in COVID-19. The method was immunoSEQ multiplex PCR; TCRdb's version includes in-frame clones alone and lacks a portion of them. The sample has about 190,000 clones, about 88% seen once. The sample was peripheral blood. Receptors originate from a man between 25 and 39 years old with active or convalescent COVID-19.

J is TRBJ2-2 and V is TRBV19; TRBD1 is a possible D gene (5 bases). V gave up 4 bases and J gave up 0 bases, with 6 bases separating them. The CDR3 extends over 14 amino acids. The germline V gene encodes CDR1 LNHDA and CDR2 SQIVND (reference sequence). This chain's CDR3 is CASSKGSNTGELFF. As DNA, the CDR3 is TGTGCCAGTAGTAAGGGGTCGAACACCGGGGAGCTGTTTTTT.

There are a few counts of this clone. This sequence joins TRBV3-1 (or the pseudogene TRBV3-2) and TRBJ1-1; 7 positions match TRBD1. Germline V gene sequence: CDR1 LGHDT, CDR2 YNNKEL (reference sequence). The CDR3 has 14 residues. The junction had 4 bases not matched to a gene; V was cut back by 4 bases and J by 2 bases. The CDR3 DNA reads TGTGCCAGCAGCCTGGGACAGATTAACACTGAAGCTTTCTTT. Translated: CASSLGQINTEAFF.

The V and J genes are TRBV7-2 and TRBJ2-1, with TRBD2 identical over 10 bases. The J segment lost 3 bases and the V segment lost 1 base, leaving 9 bases of the junction unmatched. CDR3 length: 18 amino acids. Germline CDR1 reads SGHTA; CDR2 reads FQGNSA. CDR3 DNA: TGTGCCAGCAGCTTAGATCCTAGCGGGAGTTATTACTACAATGAGCAGTTCTTC. It yields the protein CASSLDPSGSYYYNEQFF.

This chain joins TRBV5-8 and TRBJ1-1, with 11 bases fitting TRBD1. J lost 4 bases, V lost 2 bases, and 1 base had no gene match. The CDR3 extends over 14 amino acids. Germline CDR1 SGHTS, CDR2 YDEGEE. The CDR3 DNA follows: TGTGCCAGCAGCTTAGGACAGGGGGCCACTGAAGCTTTCTTT. Translating it yields CASSLGQGATEAFF.

This clone was detected once. V is TRBV3-1 (or the pseudogene TRBV3-2) and J is TRBJ1-5, with a tentative D call TRBD1 (5 bases). The CDR3 runs 16 residues. Germline V gives CDR1 LGHDT, CDR2 YNNKEL (reference sequence). Trimming left V 1 base short and J 11 bases short, with 21 bases between. Here the CDR3 reads CASSQGLQGGVGAQHF. CDR3 coding DNA: TGTGCCAGCAGCCAAGGGCTTCAGGGAGGGGTAGGGGCCCAGCATTTT.

The chain joins TRBV4-1 to TRBJ2-2; maybe TRBD1 (6 bases). The germline CDR1 and CDR2 sequences are MGHRA and YSYEKL. This CDR3 has 17 residues. V lost 1 base to trimming and J lost 2 bases, with 14 bases between them. The CDR3 loop reads CASSQVTTGPNTGELFF. CDR3 nucleotide sequence: TGCGCCAGCAGCCAAGTCACTACAGGGCCTAACACCGGGGAGCTGTTTTTT.

The gene calls are TRBV27 and TRBJ2-3, with a tentative D call TRBD1 (6 bases). From germline, CDR1 is MNHEY and CDR2 SMNVEV (reference sequence). This CDR3 contains 16 residues. The V end was cut by 0 bases, the J end by 5 bases, with 15 bases between. This chain's CDR3 is CASSLSIPGARDTQYF. The DNA of the CDR3 is TGTGCCAGCAGTTTATCGATCCCAGGGGCGCGAGATACGCAGTATTTT.

With respect to this clone: In the same sample, other DNA sequences code for this CDR3. The gene calls are TRBV7-2 and TRBJ1-1; D remains unclear. Trimming left V 1 base short and J 0 bases short, with 9 bases between. Germline V lookup: CDR1 SGHTA, CDR2 FQGNSA. This CDR3 is built from 15 residues. The CDR3 bases are TGTGCCAGCAGCTTAGGGTCGGGGATGAACACTGAAGCTTTCTTT. Its translation: CASSLGSGMNTEAFF. Together with reference TRBV7-2 and TRBJ1-1, the CDR3 gives the full variable domain: GAGVSQSPSNKVTEKGKDVELRCDPISGHTALYWYRQSLGQGLEFLIYFQGNSAPDKSGLPSDRFSAERTGGSVSTLTIQRTQQEDSAVYLCASSLGSGMNTEAFFGQGTRLTVV.

The chain is built from TRBV9 and TRBJ1-1; no clear D gene. Per the germline V gene, CDR1 is SGDLS and CDR2 is YYNGEE. This CDR3 region has 14 residues. Trimming removed 4 bases at V and 0 bases at J, with 10 bases between. This chain's CDR3 is CASSPTTLNTEAFF. CDR3 bases: TGTGCCAGCAGCCCAACGACACTGAACACTGAAGCTTTCTTT.